The 8 T cell receptor beta chains presented below share a single source sample, sequenced in a study of CD8 T cells in Susac syndrome (dated 2019 in TCRdb). Libraries were prepared through the immunoSEQ multiplex PCR assay. RNA was extracted using the RNeasy kit, and roughly 0.5 to 1 microgram was reverse transcribed with random hexamers. TCRdb reran the public reads through fastp at Q25 and MiXCR, keeping productive beta chains. Every distinct CDR3 protein forms one entry, paired with its most common genes and DNA. This sample is represented by fewer than 150,000 distinct CDR3 sequences; under 95% of them were singletons. The ten largest clones take up about 0.25% of the sample. Sequencing was done on a sample of CD8+ T cells from PBMCs. The receptors here all came from a human donor with multiple sclerosis.

J is TRBJ1-1 and V is TRBV2; D is undetermined. Germline CDR1 SNHLY, CDR2 FYNNEI. The length of the CDR3 is 12 residues. Deletions cut 8 bases from V and 1 base from J, with 8 bases between. Here the CDR3 DNA reads TGTGCCAGCGGCCCGTGGAACACTGAAGCTTTCTTT. Its protein is CASGPWNTEAFF.

This clonotype was counted once. This chain connects TRBV9 to TRBJ2-1; 10 nucleotides align to TRBD2. CDR1 and CDR2 from the germline V gene are SGDLS and YYNGEE. The CDR3 is made up of 14 amino acids. After removal of 3 bases from V and 4 bases from J, the junction contained 1 base not matched to a gene. In DNA form, the CDR3 reads TGTGCCAGCAGCGCTAGCGGGAGATACAATGAGCAGTTCTTC. This encodes CASSASGRYNEQFF. Based on the CDR3 plus reference TRBV9 and TRBJ2-1, the full variable domain is DSGVTQTPKHLITATGQRVTLRCSPRSGDLSVYWYQQSLDQGLQFLIQYYNGEERAKGNILERFSAQQFPDLHSELNLSSLELGDSALYFCASSASGRYNEQFFGPGTRLTVL.

This clonotype is a singleton in its sample. The gene calls are TRBV5-4 and TRBJ2-1; D unresolved. With 5 bases removed from V and 4 bases from J, the gap between germline ends came to 16 bases. Germline lookup yields CDR1 SGHNT and CDR2 YYREEE (reference sequence). This CDR3 is 15 amino acids long. CDR3 residues: CASSRNPSIYNEQFF. For the CDR3, the DNA is TGTGCCAGCAGTAGGAACCCGTCCATATACAATGAGCAGTTCTTC.

The rearrangement uses TRBV3-1 and TRBJ2-1; 8 bases agree with TRBD2. This CDR3 comprises 18 residues. With V trimmed by 0 bases and J by 9 bases, 16 bases remained unmatched. Looked up from germline, CDR1 is LGHDT and CDR2 is YNNKEL (reference sequence). The CDR3 spells CASSQDGAGDMAGGEQFF. The CDR3 DNA reads as TGTGCCAGCAGCCAAGATGGGGCAGGCGATATGGCGGGGGGTGAGCAGTTCTTC.

Only a few counts were recorded for this clonotype. V gene TRBV30 combines with J gene TRBJ2-5, with D unresolved. The CDR3 runs 13 residues. V lost 5 bases and J lost 2, with 12 bases in between. From germline, CDR1 is GTSNPN and CDR2 SVGIG (reference sequence). The CDR3 spells CAWEAENQETQYF. The CDR3 region has the DNA TGTGCCTGGGAGGCGGAGAATCAAGAGACCCAGTACTTC.

Here the CDR3 reads CASSVALLGEQYF. CDR3 nucleotides: TGTGCCAGCAGCGTAGCCCTGTTGGGAGAGCAGTACTTC. The chain is built from TRBV9 and TRBJ2-7; the D is unclear. The CDR3 is made up of 13 amino acids. V was clipped by 0 bases and J by 7 bases, with 11 bases between them. Germline CDR1 is SGDLS and CDR2 is YYNGEE.

The rearrangement joins TRBV29-1 to TRBJ2-1; D ambiguous. Per the germline V gene, CDR1 is SQVTM and CDR2 is ANQGSEA. Trimming cost V 1 base and J 8 bases, with 9 bases left between them. The CDR3 covers 12 residues. The CDR3 coding sequence is TGCAGCGTTGAAGGGGCAGTCCATGAGCAGTTCTTC. Translating gives CSVEGAVHEQFF.

CDR3 region: CASSLLDRDYEQYF. In DNA, the CDR3 is TGCGCCAGCAGCTTACTGGACAGGGACTACGAGCAGTACTTC. The chain is built from TRBV5-1 and TRBJ2-7, with TRBD1 matching over 8 bases. The CDR3 has 14 amino acids. The germline gives CDR1 SGHRS, CDR2 YFSETQ. Trimming at V came to 2 bases and at J to 3 bases, leaving 4 bases not matched to a gene. The full variable domain, with the rest looked up from reference TRBV5-1 and TRBJ2-7, is KAGVTQTPRYLIKTRGQQVTLSCSPISGHRSVSWYQQTPGQGLQFLFEYFSETQRNKGNFPGRFSGRQFSNSRSEMNVSTLELGDSALYLCASSLLDRDYEQYFGPGTRLTVT.